Listed below are T cell receptor beta chains from one sample, sequenced in a study of OX40 agonist ivuxolimab in advanced cancers. TCRdb's table, derived via immunoSEQ multiplex PCR, lists solely in-frame clones and lacks some. This sample has 27,000 or so clones; approximately 86% occur once, and the top ten carry 40% to 50%. This material consisted of CD4+ or CD8+ T cells sorted from blood, taken in a trial of the OX40 agonist ivuxolimab. The receptors originated from an adult with an advanced solid tumor such as melanoma, head and neck, liver or kidney cancer. The CDR3 runs from the conserved cysteine through the conserved F or W. D genes are given only for firm matches. Expanded clones get a size class; other rows say once, few or many, or leave the size out.

j_gene	abundance	v_gene	d_gene	CDR3nt	CDR3aa
TRBJ2-7	-	TRBV27	-	TGTGCCAGCAGTTTATCCATTGACTCCTACGAGCAGTACTTC	CASSLSIDSYEQYF
TRBJ2-5	few	TRBV27	-	TGTGCCAGCAGTCCCGGGACCGGGACCCAGTACTTC	CASSPGTGTQYF
TRBJ2-7	once	TRBV11-2	TRBD2	TGTGCCAGCAGCTTAGGTGTAGCGGGAAACTCCTACGAGCAGTACTTC	CASSLGVAGNSYEQYF
TRBJ1-1	-	TRBV10-2	-	TGCGCCAGCAGTGACCCAGACATGAACACTGAAGCTTTCTTT	CASSDPDMNTEAFF
TRBJ2-1	-	TRBV28	TRBD2	TGTGCCAGCAGTTTAAGACTAGCGGGAGACTCTGGTGAGCAGTTCTTC	CASSLRLAGDSGEQFF
TRBJ1-2	-	TRBV6-5	-	TGTGCCAGCAGTCTACAAGGGGGTCGGGATGGCTACACCTTC	CASSLQGGRDGYTF
TRBJ1-2	-	TRBV5-6	TRBD1	TGTGCCAGCAGCGAACAGGGGGGAGCCTACACCTTC	CASSEQGGAYTF
TRBJ2-7	many	TRBV14	-	TGTGCCAGCAGCCCCGACATACTCTACGAGCAGTACTTC	CASSPDILYEQYF
TRBJ2-7	-	TRBV6-1	-	TGTGCCAGCAGTGATGCCACAGCCTCTTCCTACGAGCAGTACTTC	CASSDATASSYEQYF
TRBJ1-2	-	TRBV15	-	TGTGCCACCAGCACCATGGTAAACTATGGCTACACCTTC	CATSTMVNYGYTF
TRBJ2-1	-	TRBV14	-	TGTGCCAGCAGCCAAATTATCTACAATGAGCAGTTCTTC	CASSQIIYNEQFF
TRBJ2-3	-	TRBV6-5	TRBD1	TGTGCCAGCAGTGGGACAGGGCCGGTGTCAGATACGCAGTATTTT	CASSGTGPVSDTQYF
TRBJ2-1	-	TRBV28	TRBD2	TGTGCCAGCAGTCCGACTAGCGGGAGGGCCGGTGAGCAGTTCTTC	CASSPTSGRAGEQFF
TRBJ2-7	-	TRBV5-1	TRBD1	TGCGCCAGCAGCGGAACCGGGACAGGGGTGAGTGAGCAGTACTTC	CASSGTGTGVSEQYF
TRBJ2-1	-	TRBV29-1	-	TGCAGCGTTGTCGGAAGGGCCTACAATGAGCAGTTCTTC	CSVVGRAYNEQFF
TRBJ1-5	-	TRBV4-2	-	TGTGCCAGCAGCCAAGGGGGTCAGCCCCAGCATTTT	CASSQGGQPQHF